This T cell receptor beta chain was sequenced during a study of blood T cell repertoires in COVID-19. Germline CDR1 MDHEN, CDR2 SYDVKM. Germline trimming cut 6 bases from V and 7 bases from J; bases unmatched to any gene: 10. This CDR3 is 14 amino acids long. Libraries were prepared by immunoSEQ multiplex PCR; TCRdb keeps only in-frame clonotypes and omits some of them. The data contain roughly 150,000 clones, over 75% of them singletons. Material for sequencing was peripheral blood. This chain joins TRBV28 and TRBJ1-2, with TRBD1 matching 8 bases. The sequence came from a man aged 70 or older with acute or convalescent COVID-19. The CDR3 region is CASRVGQAAGGYTF. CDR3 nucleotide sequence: TGTGCCAGCAGAGTGGGACAGGCCGCCGGTGGCTACACCTTC.